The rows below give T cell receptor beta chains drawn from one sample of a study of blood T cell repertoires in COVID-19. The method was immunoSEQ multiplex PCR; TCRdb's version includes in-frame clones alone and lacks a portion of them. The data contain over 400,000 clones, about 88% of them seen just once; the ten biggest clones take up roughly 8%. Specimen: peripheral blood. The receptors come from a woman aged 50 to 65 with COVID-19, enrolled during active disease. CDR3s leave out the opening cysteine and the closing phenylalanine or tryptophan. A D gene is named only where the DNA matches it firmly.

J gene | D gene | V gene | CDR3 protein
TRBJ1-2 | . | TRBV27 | ASSSHDPTADGYT
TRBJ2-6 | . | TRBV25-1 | ATGDRAGANVLT
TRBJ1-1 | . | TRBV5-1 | ASSPELGTEAF
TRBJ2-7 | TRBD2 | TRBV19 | ASSRELAVYEQY
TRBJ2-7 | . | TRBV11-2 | ASSLGTPYEQY
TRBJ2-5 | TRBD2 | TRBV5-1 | ASSRGLAGGIDETQY
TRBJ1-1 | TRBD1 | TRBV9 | ASSERGTVEQNTEAF
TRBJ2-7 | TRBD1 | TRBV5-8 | ASSDPTGTGVYEQY
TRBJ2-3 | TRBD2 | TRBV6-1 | ASSEERLRGSTDTQY
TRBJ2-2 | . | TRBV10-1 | ASSVSGTGELF
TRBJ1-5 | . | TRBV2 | ASSEVAGNQPQH
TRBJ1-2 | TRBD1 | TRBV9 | ASSGGQNGYT
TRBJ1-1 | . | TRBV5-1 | ASRAGGSGVRTEAF
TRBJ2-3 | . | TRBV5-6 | ASNQVVPDTQY
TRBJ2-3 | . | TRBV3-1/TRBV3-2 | ASSPGLADTQY
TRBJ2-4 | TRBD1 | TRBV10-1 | ASSGQGAHIQY
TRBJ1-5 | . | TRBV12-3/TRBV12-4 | ASSLQVNQPQH
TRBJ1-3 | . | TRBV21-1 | ASTLLQEFGNTIY
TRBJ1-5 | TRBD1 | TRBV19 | ASSTGDGRQGLQH
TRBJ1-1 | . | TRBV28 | ASSGGPLEAF
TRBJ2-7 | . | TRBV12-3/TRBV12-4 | ASSSVNSYEQY
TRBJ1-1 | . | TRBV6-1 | ASSEGGAGNTEAF
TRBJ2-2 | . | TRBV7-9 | ASSSLLGQKTGELF
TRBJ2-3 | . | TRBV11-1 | ASSLSVSTDTQY
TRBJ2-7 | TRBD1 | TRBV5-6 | ASSLGLTGKGYEQY
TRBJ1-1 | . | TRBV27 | ASSLWSEGRTEAF
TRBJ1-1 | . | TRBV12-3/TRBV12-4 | ASLRGLDTEAF
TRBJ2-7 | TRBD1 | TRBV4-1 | ASSRLAGTGGEQY
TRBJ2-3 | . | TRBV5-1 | ASSLAVPPGTDTQY
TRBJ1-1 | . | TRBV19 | ASLTGNTEAF
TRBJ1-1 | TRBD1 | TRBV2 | ASRGAGTGLNTEAF
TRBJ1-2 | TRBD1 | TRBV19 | ASSIQGASNYGYT
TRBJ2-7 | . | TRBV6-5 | ASSYMGAGSYEQY
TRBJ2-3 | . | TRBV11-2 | ASRDNLKWTDTQY
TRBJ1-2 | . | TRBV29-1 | SVLTVSYGYT
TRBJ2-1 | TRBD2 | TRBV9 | ASSAAPQRGGIEQF
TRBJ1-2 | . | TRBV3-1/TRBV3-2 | ASSPTSTGNGYT
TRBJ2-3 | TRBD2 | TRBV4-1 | ASSSPAGGTTIIDTQY
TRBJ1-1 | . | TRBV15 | ATSTPPGDTEAF
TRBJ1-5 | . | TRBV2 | ASSGAGAYSNQPQH
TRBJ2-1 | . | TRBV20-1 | SASLGRSSYNEQF
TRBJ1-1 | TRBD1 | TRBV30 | AWSVQGGRSEAF
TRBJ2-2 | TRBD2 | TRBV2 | ASSALLAGGPNTGELF
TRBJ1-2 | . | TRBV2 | ASSEARVGMYGYT
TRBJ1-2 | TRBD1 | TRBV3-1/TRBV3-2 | ASSQEAGGYGYT
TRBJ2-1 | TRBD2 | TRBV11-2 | ASSLAGGYNEQF